Sequencing of this TCR beta chain was carried out in a study of human T cells and chemical hapten exposure. Across the whole study: DPC at 0.01% went onto the upper back in patch tests, read at 6 days.

Study-level findings and limits: After DPC sensitization, TCRs above 1 in 1000 frequency showed no change.

MiXCR, applied by TCRdb to the RACE reads, yields one record per CDR3 protein. Of fewer than 300,000 distinct CDR3 sequences listed, 7.5% to 9% are singletons. V lost 0 bases and J 0 bases, leaving 6 bases between the germline ends. In germline, CDR1 is MNHEY, CDR2 SVGAGI. The length of the CDR3 is 15 residues. Time point: pre-sensitization, week 0. Treatment indicated: therapeutic diphenylcyclopropenone sensitization with weekly scalp DPC. On this clonotype: What it binds is unknown.

The sample here was whole blood, taken in connection with sensitization to the hapten diphenylcyclopropenone (DPC). The rearrangement uses TRBV6-5 and TRBJ1-3; D gene unclear. The receptor comes from a man aged 18 to 29 with alopecia areata. Some clones in this sample may be carry-over from other donors' samples. CDR3: CASSYSSYSGNTIYF. The CDR3, as DNA: TGTGCCAGCAGTTACTCCAGTTACTCTGGAAACACCATATATTTT.